This T cell receptor (beta chain) was captured in a study of early T cells in non-severe SARS-CoV-2 infection. Background on the study: Sequencing of unsorted whole blood was done on bulk RNA, leaving chains unpaired.

Individual cDNA molecules were tagged with unique molecular identifiers. TCRdb redid the calling of the 5' RACE reads with MiXCR, one entry per CDR3 protein. Of approximately 70,000 distinct CDR3 sequences in the sample, 10% are singletons; the top ten hold around 15%. Study-wide results and limits: Anti-spike CD8 responses were favored by VDJdb matching, which missed private and CD4 specificities.

Germline loops: CDR1 ENHRY, CDR2 SYGVKD. V was cut by 5 bases and J by 7 bases, with 11 bases left in between. The CDR3 has 12 amino acids. A remark on this clonotype: Antigen unknown.

V is TRBV10-3 and J is TRBJ1-2, with D possibly TRBD1 on 5 matching bases. This TCR was recovered from an adult who was a healthcare worker with PCR-confirmed SARS-CoV-2 infection or an uninfected control (not recorded which). The sample consisted of whole blood, taken at baseline. The DNA for the CDR3 is TGTGCCATCAGTAACAGGACTTCTGGCTACACCTTC. It specifies CAISNRTSGYTF.